This T cell receptor (beta chain) was identified in a study of T cell repertoires in cytomegalovirus infection. Findings and limits, study-wide: Public TCR beta family frequency separated CMV-and-HLA carriers, including in an independent cohort. Within the response measured ex vivo, HLA-C-restricted CMV-specific TCR beta clonotypes were dominant.

This clonotype appeared a few times. Its antigen is unidentified. TCRdb recomputed calls from the reads with MiXCR, one row per CDR3 protein. Here the sample spans 650,000 to 850,000 distinct CDR3 sequences, under 35% being singletons. Sequences were derived from cultured CD8+ T cells from PBMCs, sampled from culture after CMV antigen stimulation. This clonotype was obtained from a human donor in good health (CMV status not recorded). Some clones in this sample may be carry-over from other donors' samples.

The CDR3 region has the DNA TGTGCCAGCAGCTTGCAGGACAGAGCCTACGAGCAGTACTTC. Its protein product is CASSLQDRAYEQYF. J is TRBJ2-7 and V is TRBV5-4, with D perhaps TRBD1 (6 bases). This CDR3 spans 14 amino acids. V lost 1 base to trimming and J lost 2 bases, with 10 bases between them. CDR1 SGHNT and CDR2 YYREEE come from the germline V gene (reference sequence). Using reference TRBV5-4 and TRBJ2-7 for the parts outside the CDR3, the full variable domain is ETGVTQSPTHLIKTRGQQVTLRCSSQSGHNTVSWYQQALGQGPQFIFQYYREEENGRGNFPPRFSGLQFPNYSSELNVNALELDDSALYLCASSLQDRAYEQYFGPGTRLTVT.